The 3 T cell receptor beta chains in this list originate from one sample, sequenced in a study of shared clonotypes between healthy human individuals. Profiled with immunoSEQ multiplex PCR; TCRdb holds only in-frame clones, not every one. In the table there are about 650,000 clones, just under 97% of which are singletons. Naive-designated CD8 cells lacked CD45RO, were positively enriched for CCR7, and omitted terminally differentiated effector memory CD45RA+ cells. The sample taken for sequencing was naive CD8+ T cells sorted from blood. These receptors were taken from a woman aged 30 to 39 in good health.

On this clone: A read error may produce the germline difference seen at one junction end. CDR3 loop: CSLPGANVLTF. CDR3 sequence (DNA): TGTTCCCTCCCTGGGGCCAACGTCCTGACTTTC. The chain is built from TRBV20-1 and TRBJ2-6; D uncertain. The CDR3 contains 11 residues. Germline V gene lookup returns CDR1 DFQATT and CDR2 SNEGSKA (reference sequence).

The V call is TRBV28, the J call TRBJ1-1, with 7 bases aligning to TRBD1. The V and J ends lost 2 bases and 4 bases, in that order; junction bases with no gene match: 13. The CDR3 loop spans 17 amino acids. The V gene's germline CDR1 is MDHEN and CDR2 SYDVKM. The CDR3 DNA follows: TGTGCCAGCAGTTTACGTAATAGGGGGCAAAGGATCACTGAAGCTTTCTTT. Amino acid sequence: CASSLRNRGQRITEAFF. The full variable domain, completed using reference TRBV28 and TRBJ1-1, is DVKVTQSSRYLVKRTGEKVFLECVQDMDHENMFWYRQDPGLGLRLIYFSYDVKMKEKGDIPEGYSVSREKKERFSLILESASTNQTSMYLCASSLRNRGQRITEAFFGQGTRLTVV.

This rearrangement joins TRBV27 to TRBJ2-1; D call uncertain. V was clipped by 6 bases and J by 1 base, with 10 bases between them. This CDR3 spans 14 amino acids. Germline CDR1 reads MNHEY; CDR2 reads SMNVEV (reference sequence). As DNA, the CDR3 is TGTGCCAGCAGCACAGTGGGTTCCTACAATGAGCAGTTCTTC. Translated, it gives CASSTVGSYNEQFF.